One T cell receptor (beta chain) is described in this entry. It has no known antigen specificity. Nothing much larger sits one base from this clone, and base qualities are not available. Genomic DNA was isolated from the sorted cells so that the TCRbeta CDR3 region could be sequenced. TCRbeta CDR3 regions were sequenced using the immunoSEQ Assay. Entries here come from immuneACCESS through TCRdb and include only in-frame sequences with V and J called. Some clones fail to appear in such tables; in the studies checked, an unresolved V gene covers under half of the shortfall, and the cause of the remainder is unknown. The sample table contains tens of thousands of clones; only one count was recorded for around 90% of them. Roughly 0.56% of the sample is in the top ten clones. The CDR3 measures 16 amino acids from cysteine to phenylalanine. The entry retains the CDR3 DNA only, 48 bases that are in frame from base 1. The germline V gene (reference sequence) yields MNHEY for CDR1 and SMNVEV for CDR2. V is cut back by 1 base and J by 3 bases, with 5 bases in the junction unmatched.

Patients with autoimmune disease history or receiving systemic immunosuppression were excluded from the trial. In every dose cohort, peripheral blood was drawn for TCR sequencing at baseline, cycle 4 day 1, and cycle 7 day 1. Samples came from an open-label, multicenter, first-in-human phase I dose-escalation trial of ivuxolimab. Adults with locally advanced or metastatic head and neck squamous cell, hepatocellular, melanoma or renal cell carcinoma were enrolled in the trial. Before TCR sequencing, CD4+ T cells and CD8+ T cells from peripheral blood were sorted into separate populations. The sample belongs to a study of OX40 agonist ivuxolimab in advanced cancers. Regarding the research as a whole: Ivuxolimab was a fully human IgG2 agonistic monoclonal antibody targeting the costimulatory receptor OX40 (CD134). Intravenous ivuxolimab was administered to patients every 2 weeks at six dose levels: 0.01, 0.1, 0.3, 1.5, 3 and 10 mg/kg. Among the approximately 50 dose-escalation patients, some 20 had hepatocellular carcinoma, roughly 15 melanoma, 9 renal cell carcinoma and 9 head and neck cancer. In the dose-escalation cohort, more than 80% of patients were male, and the mean age was approximately 60 years with a range of about 20 to 80. Prior anti-PD-1, anti-PD-L1 or anti-CTLA-4 therapy was permitted, and approximately 41% of dose-escalation patients had received checkpoint inhibitors. Partial responses occurred in three dose-escalation patients, of whom one had hepatocellular carcinoma and two had cutaneous melanoma. The point of sequencing TCRbeta in the periphery was to test whether ivuxolimab changed TCR sequence diversity and drove clonal T-cell expansion. The paper reports the monotherapy dose-escalation portion (N of about 50 patients) of the phase I ivuxolimab trial. Beyond this particular receptor, the publication reports: Low levels of normalized T-cell clonal expansion were also shown by some nonresponding patients. Antigen specificity was not determined for the clonally expanded peripheral T cells. In the 0.1-3.0 mg/kg groups, partial responders had among the lowest normalized peripheral clonal expansion, particularly in CD8+ T cells. At doses of 0.1 to 3.0 mg/kg, clonal expansion of both CD4+ and CD8+ blood T cells was observed from baseline to week 6. After ivuxolimab, CD8+ T cells had more expanded clones than CD4+ T cells on average.

The clonotype comes from an adult with an advanced solid tumor such as melanoma, head and neck, liver or kidney cancer. The chain is encoded by TRBV27 joined to TRBJ2-5; 10 nucleotides in the junction match TRBD2. This material consisted of CD4+ or CD8+ T cells sorted from blood, taken in a trial of the OX40 agonist ivuxolimab. The encoded CDR3 is CASSLYQREGKETQYF. The sequence in DNA is TGTGCCAGCAGTTTATATCAGCGGGAGGGAAAAGAGACCCAGTACTTC.